This passage covers 27 T cell receptor beta chains from one sample sequenced in a study of human T cells and chemical hapten exposure. TCRdb ran MiXCR on the RACE reads and lists one entry per CDR3 protein. The sample carries hundreds of thousands of distinct CDR3 sequences, more than 5% recorded once. Time point in this sample: patch test 2, 6 weeks after DPC sensitization. Described treatment: therapeutic diphenylcyclopropenone sensitization with weekly scalp DPC. This specimen consisted of whole blood, obtained in connection with sensitization to the hapten diphenylcyclopropenone (DPC). All receptors derive from a woman aged 18-35 years with alopecia areata. Some clones in this sample may be carry-over from other donors' samples.

The chain joins TRBV2 to TRBJ2-3, with D maybe TRBD2 (6 bases). This CDR3 region has 14 residues. V gave up 6 bases and J gave up 4 bases, with 14 bases separating them. The germline V gene has CDR1 SNHLY and CDR2 FYNNEI. As DNA, the CDR3 is TGTGCCAGCAGGGGACTCAGGGCCCCAGATACGCAGTATTTT. Protein product: CASRGLRAPDTQYF.

In its sample, this clonotype was seen a few times. The rearrangement links TRBV12-3 or TRBV12-4 to TRBJ2-1; 8 bases line up with TRBD1. After removal of 5 bases from V and 7 bases from J, the junction contained 10 bases not matched to a gene. The CDR3 spans 15 residues. The CDR3 bases are TGTGCCAGCAGTCCCGGACAGGGTGGGCCAAATGAGCAGTTCTTC. It codes for CASSPGQGGPNEQFF.

This clonotype has ten or more counts. The CDR3 DNA is TGTGCCAGCAGTCCTGACAGGGCGGATGGCTACACCTTC. It yields the protein CASSPDRADGYTF. The chain uses TRBV6-5 and TRBJ1-2; 7 positions agree with TRBD1. This CDR3 region has 13 residues. Germline V gene data show CDR1 as MNHEY and CDR2 as SVGAGI. Trimming cost V 5 bases and J 6 bases; bases outside gene matches: 6.

This rearrangement joins TRBV7-2 to TRBJ1-6; 12 positions agree with TRBD1. Germline V lookup: CDR1 SGHTA, CDR2 FQGNSA. Trimming removed 3 bases from V and 6 bases from J; junction bases left unmatched: 12. The CDR3 runs 19 residues. CDR3 nucleotide sequence: TGTGCCAGCAGCTTCATCCGGGACAGGGGGCGCCTTCCTAATTCACCCCTCCACTTT. This codes for CASSFIRDRGRLPNSPLHF.

The chain employs TRBV6-5 and TRBJ2-7; 8 nucleotides line up with TRBD1. V trimming: 10 bases; J trimming: 10 bases; junction bases outside the gene matches: 12. Germline CDR1 and CDR2: MNHEY and SVGAGI. This CDR3 contains 12 residues. The CDR3 DNA follows: TGTGCCACCTCGTCCCGGGACAGGTATCAGTACTTC. Protein product: CATSSRDRYQYF.

The chain couples TRBV5-1 to TRBJ2-3; possibly TRBD2 for D (6 bases). Germline-derived CDR1 and CDR2 are SGHRS and YFSETQ. The CDR3 has 16 residues. Deletions cut 2 bases from V and 2 bases from J, with 15 bases between. The CDR3 loop is CASSFSSGLNTDTQYF. For the CDR3, the DNA is TGCGCCAGCAGCTTCAGTTCGGGACTCAACACAGATACGCAGTATTTT. The full variable domain, its missing parts supplied by reference TRBV5-1 and TRBJ2-3, is KAGVTQTPRYLIKTRGQQVTLSCSPISGHRSVSWYQQTPGQGLQFLFEYFSETQRNKGNFPGRFSGRQFSNSRSEMNVSTLELGDSALYLCASSFSSGLNTDTQYFGPGTRLTVL.

The sample holds a few counts of this clonotype. The chain couples TRBV11-1 to TRBJ1-1; D remains unclear. Trimming removed 4 bases at V and 4 bases at J, with 22 bases between. This CDR3 is 17 amino acids long. The germline V gene has CDR1 SGHAT and CDR2 FQDESV (reference sequence). As DNA, the CDR3 is TGTGCCAGCAGCTCCCTGAGCCTCCTCTGGTACGGCACTGAAGCTTTCTTT. Translating gives CASSSLSLLWYGTEAFF.

V and J are TRBV12-3 or TRBV12-4 and TRBJ1-2; D possibly corresponds to TRBD1 (5 bases). CDR3 length: 16 residues. V was shortened by 2 bases and J by 4 bases, with 17 bases between the two germline ends. The CDR3 loop reads CASSLSAAGHGYGYTF. The CDR3 bases are TGTGCCAGCAGTTTATCGGCGGCAGGACATGGCTATGGCTACACCTTC.

Details on this clonotype: The germline gene is not matched at one end of the junction; a read error may be the cause. V gene TRBV7-7 combines with J gene TRBJ2-5; D uncertain. This CDR3 is built from 13 residues. CDR1 is SSHAT, CDR2 FNYEAQ, per germline (reference sequence). Written as DNA, the CDR3 is TGTGCTAGCAGCTTATACCCTTCGGAGACCCAGTACTTC. Its protein is CASSLYPSETQYF.

Turning to this clonotype: The final CDR3 position lacks the conserved phenylalanine or tryptophan, pointing to a likely read error. The chain links TRBV4-3 to TRBJ1-5; 7 positions match TRBD1. The V and J ends lost 1 base and 7 bases, in that order; junction bases with no gene match: 10. This CDR3 spans 16 amino acids. Germline V gene lookup returns CDR1 LGHNA and CDR2 YSLEER. CDR3 bases: TGCGCCAGCAGCCAAGTCTTTGACAGGGAAACCCAGCCCCAGCATTTA. Translation: CASSQVFDRETQPQHL.

This clonotype came up many times. This CDR3 is CASTPTGRNTEAFF. In DNA form, the CDR3 reads TGTGCCAGCACCCCGACAGGGAGGAACACTGAAGCTTTCTTT. The V and J genes are TRBV12-3 or TRBV12-4 and TRBJ1-1; 7 nucleotides align to TRBD1. CDR3 length equals 14 residues. V was pared by 7 bases and J by 1 base, with 6 bases of the junction left unmatched.

A few counts support this clonotype. This chain links TRBV6-2 or TRBV6-3 with TRBJ1-6, with TRBD1 as a possible D gene (5 bases). The V end was cut by 2 bases, the J end by 2 bases, with 10 bases between. Germline CDR1 MNHEY, CDR2 SVGEGT. CDR3 length equals 16 residues. The CDR3 loop is CASSYGREAYNSPLHF. As DNA, the CDR3 is TGTGCCAGCAGTTACGGCAGGGAGGCCTATAATTCACCCCTCCACTTT.

This clonotype showed up many times. This sequence joins TRBV28 and TRBJ1-1; 10 nucleotides align to TRBD1. Germline V CDR1 and CDR2: MDHEN, SYDVKM. J gave up 0 bases and V 5 bases, and 6 bases lay outside the gene matches. The CDR3 consists of 16 residues. CDR3 residues: CASSLVTGGLNTEAFF. Written as DNA, the CDR3 is TGTGCCAGCAGTCTAGTGACAGGGGGCCTGAACACTGAAGCTTTCTTT.

This clonotype was observed at least ten times. The chain recombines TRBV4-2 with TRBJ1-1; D is unclear. The CDR3 is 14 amino acids. Trimming removed 0 bases at V and 4 bases at J, with 9 bases between. Germline CDR1 is LGHNA and CDR2 is YNFKEQ. The CDR3, as DNA: TGTGCCAGCAGCCAAGATCCCACGGGCACTGAAGCTTTCTTT. This sequence encodes CASSQDPTGTEAFF.

This clonotype was counted a few times. The V and J genes are TRBV6-2 or TRBV6-3 and TRBJ2-7; maybe TRBD1 (7 bases). The CDR3 extends over 18 amino acids. V lost 2 bases and J 0 bases, leaving 20 bases between the germline ends. The germline V gene has CDR1 MNHEY and CDR2 SVGEGT. This CDR3 is CASSYRRQGGYSSYEQYF. CDR3 nucleotide sequence: TGTGCCAGCAGTTACCGACGTCAGGGGGGATACAGCTCCTACGAGCAGTACTTC.

Written as DNA, the CDR3 is TGCGCCAGCACCATAACTCCGACAGGGGGTAGCCGCAATGAGCAGTTCTTC. This gives the protein CASTITPTGGSRNEQFF. The chain carries TRBV5-1 and TRBJ2-1; 9 bases line up with TRBD1. The CDR3 runs 17 residues. Germline V lookup: CDR1 SGHRS, CDR2 YFSETQ. Trimming cost V 6 bases and J 6 bases; bases outside gene matches: 16.

The chain is built from TRBV6-1 and TRBJ2-3, with a tentative D call TRBD1 (6 bases). V was trimmed by 1 base and J by 0 bases, leaving 8 bases between them. The CDR3 has 15 amino acids. The germline V gene encodes CDR1 MNHNS and CDR2 SASEGT. The chain's CDR3 is CASSEEGVSTDTQYF. The CDR3 coding sequence is TGTGCCAGCAGTGAAGAGGGGGTGAGCACAGATACGCAGTATTTT.

The rearrangement uses TRBV27 and TRBJ2-3; D is perhaps TRBD1 (5 bases). Trimming stripped 0 bases from V and 1 base from J, with 14 bases between. The CDR3 runs to 17 residues. Germline V gene data show CDR1 as MNHEY and CDR2 as SMNVEV (reference sequence). CDR3 in DNA: TGTGCCAGCAGTTTATCCAGACAGCTTTTCCGCACAGATACGCAGTATTTT. Its translation: CASSLSRQLFRTDTQYF.

The chain combines TRBV6-1 with TRBJ2-7, with D unresolved. Looked up from germline, CDR1 is MNHNS and CDR2 is SASEGT. This CDR3 region has 12 residues. V was cut by 9 bases and J by 2 bases, with 11 bases left in between. CDR3 in amino acids: CASGTGAYEQYF. The CDR3 nucleotides are TGTGCCAGTGGTACGGGTGCCTACGAGCAGTACTTC.

This clonotype was detected only a few times. V is TRBV3-1 and J is TRBJ2-3; D gene ambiguous. CDR1 and CDR2 from the germline V gene are LGHDT and YNNKEL (reference sequence). The CDR3 is made up of 14 amino acids. V was cut by 2 bases and J by 4 bases, with 10 bases left in between. The CDR3 nucleotides are TGTGCCAGCAGCCAAAGTACAGACGCAGATACGCAGTATTTT. As protein: CASSQSTDADTQYF.

The gene calls are TRBV6-4 and TRBJ2-1; TRBD1 matches 8 bases. CDR1 and CDR2 from the germline V gene are MRHNA and SNTAGT. With 3 bases clipped from V and 7 bases from J, the junction kept 8 bases outside the gene matches. The length of the CDR3 is 15 residues. For the CDR3, the DNA is TGTGCCAGCAGTGAACGACAGGGGTCGTGGAATGAGCAGTTCTTC. Its protein is CASSERQGSWNEQFF.

This clonotype was detected only a few times. This chain joins TRBV3-1 and TRBJ1-5, with unresolved D. CDR1 LGHDT and CDR2 YNNKEL come from the germline V gene (reference sequence). The CDR3 has 12 amino acids. The germline V and J ends were trimmed by 4 bases and 9 bases, with 10 bases remaining between them. CDR3 bases: TGTGCCAGCAGCCTTGGGCAGTTGCCCCAGCATTTT. Amino acid sequence: CASSLGQLPQHF.

This chain joins TRBV5-4 and TRBJ2-3, with D possibly TRBD2 on 5 matching bases. The CDR3 totals 15 residues. V gave up 6 bases and J gave up 5 bases, with 19 bases separating them. Germline CDR1 and CDR2: SGHNT and YYREEE (reference sequence). The CDR3 sequence: CASNPERTHRDTQYF. The CDR3 DNA is TGTGCCAGCAATCCCGAGAGGACTCACCGAGATACGCAGTATTTT.

This clonotype was picked up a small number of times. V and J are TRBV3-1 and TRBJ1-6; D ambiguous. CDR3 size: 13 residues. Germline V lookup: CDR1 LGHDT, CDR2 YNNKEL (reference sequence). V lost 4 bases to trimming and J lost 10 bases, with 11 bases between them. In DNA, the CDR3 is TGTGCCAGCAGCCGAGATTCAAGATCACCCCTCCACTTT. Protein: CASSRDSRSPLHF.

This clonotype was seen at least ten times. The chain joins TRBV25-1 to TRBJ1-1; tentative D call: TRBD1 (5 bases). The CDR3 loop spans 13 amino acids. CDR1 and CDR2 from the germline V gene are MGHDK and SYGVNS. V lost 3 bases to trimming and J lost 4 bases, with 9 bases between them. The CDR3 DNA reads TGTGCCAGCAGTGAGGGGGGAGTCACTGAAGCTTTCTTT. Protein: CASSEGGVTEAFF.

This chain links TRBV7-9 with TRBJ2-3, with no clear D. The V gene's germline CDR1 is SEHNR and CDR2 FQNEAQ (reference sequence). The CDR3 sequence is 13 residues long. V lost 5 bases and J 3 bases, leaving 9 bases between the germline ends. The DNA for the CDR3 is TGTGCCAGCAGCCCCGTTAAGACAGATACGCAGTATTTT. Amino acid sequence: CASSPVKTDTQYF.

This clonotype was picked up many times. The chain combines TRBV20-1 with TRBJ1-2; weak D call: TRBD1 (5 bases). V lost 0 bases and J 4 bases, leaving 12 bases between the germline ends. The CDR3 contains 14 residues. CDR1 and CDR2 from the germline V gene are DFQATT and SNEGSKA (reference sequence). The CDR3, as DNA: TGCAGTGCTAGAGATCCGGACACCACCTATGGCTACACCTTC. It yields the protein CSARDPDTTYGYTF.